This T cell receptor (beta chain) was sequenced during a study of control samples from healthy donors and cancer patients (dated by TCRdb to the early 2020s). About this clone: No cognate antigen has been identified for it. Base qualities are not at hand, and no much larger clone is one base apart.

Cut back by 7 bases and 1 base, the V and J ends lie 12 bases apart. CDR1 is given as LNHDA and CDR2 as SQIVND, both from the germline V gene (reference sequence). Taken from cysteine to phenylalanine, the CDR3 has 14 residues. Just CDR3 DNA is preserved here, 42 bases in frame from base 1. The method behind the library was the immunoSEQ multiplex PCR assay. TCRdb's version of the immuneACCESS table is confined to in-frame rearrangements and falls short of the full clone set. An unresolved V gene accounts for under half of the shortfall where checked; the remainder is of unknown origin. The sample includes under 150,000 clones, with 89% observed a single time. The top ten clonotypes cover 4.9% of the sample.

The sample comprised blood. The rearrangement combines TRBV19 with TRBJ2-3, with the D segment identity uncertain. The receptor comes from a man aged 30 to 39 in good health. The nucleotides are TGTGCCAGTACTGACCCGCGCGGCACAGATACGCAGTATTTT. This gives the protein CASTDPRGTDTQYF.